This TCR beta chain was recorded in a study of cytomegalovirus exposure and HLA in healthy donors. The PCR used 60 Vbeta and 13 Jbeta primers. The repertoire was sequenced with immunoSEQ multiplex PCR; TCRdb's copy has only in-frame clones and lacks some. Of 120,000 to 150,000 clones listed, approximately 82% are singletons. Of note for this clone: The target antigen is unknown.

The donors, nominally healthy at sampling, likely had unrecorded immune exposures. The study, taken as a whole, reports: When a later analysis was performed, an Asian-associated ancestry cluster reportedly had fewer N-insertions than the approximately 690-donor mean. As confirmed in vitro, three CMV-associated chains were specific for CMV antigens. Immune exposure was documented only through CMV serostatus.

This receptor was identified in a middle-aged woman in good health and CMV-seronegative. The material sequenced was PBMCs.

CDR3 amino acids: CASRGLAGDNEQFF. The CDR3 nucleotides read TGCGCCAGCAGGGGACTAGCGGGTGACAATGAGCAGTTCTTC. This chain links TRBV5-1 with TRBJ2-1; 12 bases agree with TRBD2. This CDR3 is built from 14 residues. In germline, CDR1 is SGHRS, CDR2 YFSETQ. The J segment lost 5 bases and the V segment lost 5 bases, leaving 2 bases of the junction unmatched.